This T cell receptor beta chain was observed in a study of T cell responses to AZD1222 COVID-19 vaccine. Regarding this clone: The antigen remains undetermined.

Sequenced by immunoSEQ multiplex PCR; TCRdb stores in-frame clones only, minus some. The sample lists 85,000 to 100,000 clones, roughly nine tenths occurring once. Trimming took 7 bases from V and 5 from J, leaving 17 bases between them. CDR3 size: 13 residues. Germline V gives CDR1 SQVTM, CDR2 ANQGSEA. Study-wide results and caveats: The study found vaccine-associated CD4 TCRs spanning spike, dominant at 160-218 and 743-854. Among spike-specific TCRs, nearly half reportedly target unmutated variant regions.

This TCR was recovered from an adult who received the AZD1222 COVID-19 vaccine. Sequenced here: peripheral blood, sampled 28 days after the second AZD1222 dose. V and J are TRBV29-1 and TRBJ1-2; D perhaps matches TRBD1 (5 bases). The CDR3 DNA sequence: TGCAGCGCAACAGGTTCCACTATGTATGGCTACACCTTC. The encoded protein is CSATGSTMYGYTF.